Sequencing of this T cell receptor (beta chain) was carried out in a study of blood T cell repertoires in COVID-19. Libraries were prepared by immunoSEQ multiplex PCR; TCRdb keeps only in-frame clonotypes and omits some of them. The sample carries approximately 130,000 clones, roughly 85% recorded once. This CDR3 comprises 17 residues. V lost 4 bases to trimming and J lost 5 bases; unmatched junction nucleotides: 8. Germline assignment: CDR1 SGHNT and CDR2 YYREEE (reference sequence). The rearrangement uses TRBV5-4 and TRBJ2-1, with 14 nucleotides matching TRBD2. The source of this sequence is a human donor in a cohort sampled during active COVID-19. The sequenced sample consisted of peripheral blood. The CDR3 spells CASSARLAGGLNNEQFF. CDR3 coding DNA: TGTGCCAGCAGCGCCAGACTAGCGGGAGGGTTAAACAATGAGCAGTTCTTC.